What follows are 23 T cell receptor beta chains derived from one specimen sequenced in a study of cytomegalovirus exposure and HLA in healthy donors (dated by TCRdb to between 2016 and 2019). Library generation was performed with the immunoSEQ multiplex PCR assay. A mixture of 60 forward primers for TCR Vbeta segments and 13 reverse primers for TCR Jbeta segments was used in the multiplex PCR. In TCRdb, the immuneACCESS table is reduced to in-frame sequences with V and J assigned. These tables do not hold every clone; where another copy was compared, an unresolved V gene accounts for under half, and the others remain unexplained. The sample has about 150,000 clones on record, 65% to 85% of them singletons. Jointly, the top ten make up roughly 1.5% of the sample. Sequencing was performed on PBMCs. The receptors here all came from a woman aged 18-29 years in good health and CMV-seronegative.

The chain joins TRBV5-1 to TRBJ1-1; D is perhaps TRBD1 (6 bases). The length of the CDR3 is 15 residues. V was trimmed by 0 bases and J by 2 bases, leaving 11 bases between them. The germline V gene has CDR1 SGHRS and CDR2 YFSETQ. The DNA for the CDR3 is TGCGCCAGCAGCTTGGTTTTGGGGGCTAACACTGAAGCTTTCTTT. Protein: CASSLVLGANTEAFF.

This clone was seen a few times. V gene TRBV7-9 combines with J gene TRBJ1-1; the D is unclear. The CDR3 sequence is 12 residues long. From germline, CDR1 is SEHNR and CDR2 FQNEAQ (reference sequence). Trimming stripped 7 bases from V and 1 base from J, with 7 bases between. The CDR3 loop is CASTLANTEAFF. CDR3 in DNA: TGTGCCAGCACACTAGCGAACACTGAAGCTTTCTTT.

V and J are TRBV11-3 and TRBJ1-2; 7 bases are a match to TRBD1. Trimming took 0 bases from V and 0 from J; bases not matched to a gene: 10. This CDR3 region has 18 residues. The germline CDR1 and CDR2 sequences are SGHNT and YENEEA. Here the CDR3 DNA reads TGTGCCAGCAGCTTAGATCTGTCGACAGGGAAGGCTAACTATGGCTACACCTTC. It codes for CASSLDLSTGKANYGYTF.

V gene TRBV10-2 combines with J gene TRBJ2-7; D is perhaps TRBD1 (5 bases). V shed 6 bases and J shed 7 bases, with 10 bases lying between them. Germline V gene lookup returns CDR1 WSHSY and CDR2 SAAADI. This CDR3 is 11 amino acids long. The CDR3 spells CASRDPGEQYF. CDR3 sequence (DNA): TGCGCCAGCAGGGACCCAGGGGAGCAGTACTTC.

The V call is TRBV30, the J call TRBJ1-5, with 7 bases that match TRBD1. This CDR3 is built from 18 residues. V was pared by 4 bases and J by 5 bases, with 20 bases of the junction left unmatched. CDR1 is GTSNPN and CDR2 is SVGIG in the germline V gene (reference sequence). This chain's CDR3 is CAWKKQGTLNPDDQPQHF. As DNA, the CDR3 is TGTGCCTGGAAAAAACAGGGGACCCTTAACCCAGACGATCAGCCCCAGCATTTT.

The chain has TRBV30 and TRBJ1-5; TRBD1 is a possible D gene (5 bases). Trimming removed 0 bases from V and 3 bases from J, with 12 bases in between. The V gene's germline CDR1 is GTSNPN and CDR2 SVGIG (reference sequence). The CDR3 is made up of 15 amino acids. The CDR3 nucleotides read TGTGCCTGGAGTGTAGGGGCAGGGTACAATCAGCCCCAGCATTTT. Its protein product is CAWSVGAGYNQPQHF.

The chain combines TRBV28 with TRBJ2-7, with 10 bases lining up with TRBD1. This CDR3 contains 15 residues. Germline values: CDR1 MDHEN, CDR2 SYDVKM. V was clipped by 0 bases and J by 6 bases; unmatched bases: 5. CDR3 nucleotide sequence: TGTGCCAGCAGTTTATGGGGGACAGGGGATGGCGAGCAGTACTTC. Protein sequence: CASSLWGTGDGEQYF.

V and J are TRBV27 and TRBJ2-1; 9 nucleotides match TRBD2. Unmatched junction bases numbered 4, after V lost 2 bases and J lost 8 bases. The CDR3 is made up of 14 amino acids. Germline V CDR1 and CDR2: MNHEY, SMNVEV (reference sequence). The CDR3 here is CASSLNGGRDEQFF. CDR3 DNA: TGTGCCAGCAGTTTAAACGGCGGGAGGGATGAGCAGTTCTTC.

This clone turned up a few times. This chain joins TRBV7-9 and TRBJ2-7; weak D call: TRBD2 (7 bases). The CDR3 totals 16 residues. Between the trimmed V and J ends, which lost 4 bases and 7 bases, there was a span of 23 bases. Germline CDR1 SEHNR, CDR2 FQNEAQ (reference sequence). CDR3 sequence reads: CASSSPGGGASVEQYF. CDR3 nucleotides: TGTGCCAGCAGCTCCCCCGGCGGGGGCGCTTCTGTGGAGCAGTACTTC.

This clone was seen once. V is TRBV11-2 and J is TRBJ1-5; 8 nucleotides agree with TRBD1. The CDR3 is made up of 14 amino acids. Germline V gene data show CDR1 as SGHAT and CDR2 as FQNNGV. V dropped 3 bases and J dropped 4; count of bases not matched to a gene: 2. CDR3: CASSFGQGNQPQHF. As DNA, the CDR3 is TGTGCCAGCAGCTTCGGACAGGGTAATCAGCCCCAGCATTTT. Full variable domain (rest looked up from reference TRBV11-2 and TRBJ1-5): EAGVAQSPRYKIIEKRQSVAFWCNPISGHATLYWYQQILGQGPKLLIQFQNNGVVDDSQLPKDRFSAERLKGVDSTLKIQPAKLEDSAVYLCASSFGQGNQPQHFGDGTRLSIL.

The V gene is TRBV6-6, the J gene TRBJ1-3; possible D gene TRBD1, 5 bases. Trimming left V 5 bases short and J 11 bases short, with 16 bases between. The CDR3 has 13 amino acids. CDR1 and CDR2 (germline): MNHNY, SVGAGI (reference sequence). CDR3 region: CASSATTGTAIYF. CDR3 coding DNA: TGTGCCAGCAGTGCAACAACAGGTACCGCCATATATTTT.

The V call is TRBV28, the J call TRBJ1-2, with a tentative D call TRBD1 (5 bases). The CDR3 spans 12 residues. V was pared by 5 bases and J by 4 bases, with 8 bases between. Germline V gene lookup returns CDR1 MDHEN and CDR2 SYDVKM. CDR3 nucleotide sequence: TGTGCCAGCAGTACAGGTGGCTATGGCTACACCTTC. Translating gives CASSTGGYGYTF.

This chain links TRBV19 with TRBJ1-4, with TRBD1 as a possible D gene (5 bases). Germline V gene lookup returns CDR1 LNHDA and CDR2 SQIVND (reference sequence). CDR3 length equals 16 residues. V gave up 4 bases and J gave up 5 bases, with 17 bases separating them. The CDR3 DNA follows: TGTGCCAGTAGTACACCCATGGGGGGACTAAATGAAAAACTGTTTTTT. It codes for CASSTPMGGLNEKLFF.

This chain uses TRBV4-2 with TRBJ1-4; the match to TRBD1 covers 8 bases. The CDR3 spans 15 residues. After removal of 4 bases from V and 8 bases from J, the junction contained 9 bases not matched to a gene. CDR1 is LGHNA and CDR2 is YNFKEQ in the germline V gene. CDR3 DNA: TGTGCCAGCAGCCCGGTTCAGGGGGCAGGGGAAAAACTGTTTTTT. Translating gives CASSPVQGAGEKLFF.

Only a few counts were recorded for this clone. Here the CDR3 reads CASSPHGQIYGYTF. For the CDR3, the DNA is TGTGCCAGCAGTCCACACGGACAGATCTATGGCTACACCTTC. The chain recombines TRBV6-5 with TRBJ1-2; tentatively, D is TRBD1 (6 bases). The germline V gene encodes CDR1 MNHEY and CDR2 SVGAGI. With 5 bases removed from V and 4 bases from J, the gap between germline ends came to 14 bases. The length of the CDR3 is 14 residues.

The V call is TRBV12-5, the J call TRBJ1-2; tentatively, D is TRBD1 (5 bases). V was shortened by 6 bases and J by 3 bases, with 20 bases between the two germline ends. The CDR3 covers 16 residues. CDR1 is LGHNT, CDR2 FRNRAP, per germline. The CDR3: CASGKWALGGDYGYTF. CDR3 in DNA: TGTGCTAGTGGCAAGTGGGCTCTCGGGGGTGACTATGGCTACACCTTC.

The CDR3 region is CASNWQGDTEAFF. As DNA, the CDR3 is TGTGCCAGTAATTGGCAGGGGGACACTGAAGCTTTCTTT. The chain uses TRBV19 and TRBJ1-1; TRBD1 matches at 7 bases. Unmatched junction bases numbered 5, after V lost 7 bases and J lost 3 bases. Germline lookup yields CDR1 LNHDA and CDR2 SQIVND (reference sequence). There are 13 residues in the CDR3.

The CDR3 here is CASSSPGGGGGTQYF. The DNA for the CDR3 is TGTGCCAGCAGTTCTCCCGGCGGGGGAGGGGGTACGCAGTATTTT. The V and J genes are TRBV6-5 and TRBJ2-3; a possible D gene is TRBD2 (7 bases). V gave up 4 bases and J gave up 8 bases, with 19 bases separating them. CDR1 is MNHEY and CDR2 is SVGAGI in the germline V gene. The CDR3 has 15 residues.

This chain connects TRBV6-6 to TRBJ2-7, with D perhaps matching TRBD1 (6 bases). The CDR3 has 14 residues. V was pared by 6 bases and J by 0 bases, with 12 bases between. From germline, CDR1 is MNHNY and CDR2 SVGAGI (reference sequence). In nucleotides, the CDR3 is TGTGCCAGCAGACCCCGGACAGCCTCCTACGAGCAGTACTTC. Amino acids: CASRPRTASYEQYF.

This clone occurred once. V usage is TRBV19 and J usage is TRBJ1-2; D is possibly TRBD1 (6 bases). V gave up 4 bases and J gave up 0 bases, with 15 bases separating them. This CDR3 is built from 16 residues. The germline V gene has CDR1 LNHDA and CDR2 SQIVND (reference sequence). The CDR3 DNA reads TGTGCCAGTAGTACAACCGGGACAAGAGCTAACTATGGCTACACCTTC. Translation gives CASSTTGTRANYGYTF.

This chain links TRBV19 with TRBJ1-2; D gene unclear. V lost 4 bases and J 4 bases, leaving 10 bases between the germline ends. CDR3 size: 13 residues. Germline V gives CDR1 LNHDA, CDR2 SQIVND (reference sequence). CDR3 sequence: CASSTRISYGYTF. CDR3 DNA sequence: TGTGCCAGTAGTACCAGGATCTCCTATGGCTACACCTTC.

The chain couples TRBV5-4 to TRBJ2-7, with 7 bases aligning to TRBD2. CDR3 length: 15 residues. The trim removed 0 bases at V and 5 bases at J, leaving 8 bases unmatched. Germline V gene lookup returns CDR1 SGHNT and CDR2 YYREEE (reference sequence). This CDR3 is CASSLGGGGRDEQYF. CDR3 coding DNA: TGTGCCAGCAGCTTGGGGGGGGGTGGAAGAGACGAGCAGTACTTC.

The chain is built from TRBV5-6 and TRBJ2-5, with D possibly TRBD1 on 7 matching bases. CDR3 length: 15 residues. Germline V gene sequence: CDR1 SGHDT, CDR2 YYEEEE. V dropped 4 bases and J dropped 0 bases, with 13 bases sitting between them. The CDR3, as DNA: TGTGCCAGCAGCCCAGGGGGGTGGTACCAAGAGACCCAGTACTTC. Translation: CASSPGGWYQETQYF.